This entry describes one TCR beta chain. Its antigen is unknown. The sample comes from a study of T cell repertoires in cytomegalovirus infection. Study-level information: It was recently identified HLA-C-restricted and well-studied HLA-B-restricted CMV epitopes that the study used. Public TCR beta signatures indicated both CMV infection and matching HLA type.

Germline trimming cut 0 bases from V and 4 bases from J; bases unmatched to any gene: 5. Germline CDR1 LGHDT, CDR2 YNNKEL (reference sequence). The CDR3 covers 15 residues. TCRdb processed the reads anew with MiXCR; each CDR3 protein has one entry. The table has 230,000 or so distinct CDR3 sequences, about 40% seen once. The origin of this receptor is a human donor in good health (CMV status not recorded). Some clones in this sample may be carry-over from other donors' samples. This chain uses TRBV3-1 with TRBJ1-2, with 7 bases that match TRBD1. The source material was CD8+ T cells from cultured PBMCs, sampled from culture after CMV antigen stimulation. The DNA of the CDR3 is TGTGCCAGCAGCCAAGATGCCGGGACAGCCTATGGCTACACCTTC. It is translated as CASSQDAGTAYGYTF.